This T cell receptor (beta chain) appears in the sequencing data of a study of T cell responses to AZD1222 COVID-19 vaccine. Study observations and caveats: Nearly half of spike-specific TCRs reportedly target variant regions that are unmutated in the B.1.351 and B.1.1.7 variants. Repertoires were collected only later (after the peak T cell response had occurred). Just a handful of AZD1222 recipients tested seropositive at baseline.

Assay used: immunoSEQ multiplex PCR; TCRdb lists only in-frame clones, some missing. The sample has some 130,000 clones, 90% seen once. As regards this clone: Antigen specificity is unknown.

CDR3 length: 10 amino acids. The germline V gene has CDR1 SGHAT and CDR2 FQNNGV. V gave up 2 bases and J gave up 6 bases, with 2 bases separating them. This rearrangement joins TRBV11-2 to TRBJ2-7; no definite D call. The TCR comes from an adult in good health. The sample in question was peripheral blood, obtained on day 0 of AZD1222 vaccination. DNA for the CDR3: TGTGCCAGCAGCTTATCCGAGCAGTACTTC. This sequence encodes CASSLSEQYF.